Listed here are 20 T cell receptor beta chains from one sample, sequenced in a study of blood T cell repertoires in COVID-19 (dated by TCRdb to 2019 to 2021). The method behind the library was the immunoSEQ multiplex PCR assay. TCRdb stores this immuneACCESS table with in-frame sequences only. Part of the clones is absent; in the studies checked, under half of the shortfall reflects unresolved V genes, and no reason is known for the rest. Within this sample are 190,000 or so clones, with approximately 80% of them counted one time only. The ten top clones hold about 14% of the sample. Sequencing input: peripheral blood. The origin of the receptors is a man aged 45 to 65 who had recovered from COVID-19.

The chain has TRBV7-2 and TRBJ2-3; possible D gene TRBD2, 6 bases. The CDR3 extends over 16 amino acids. CDR1 and CDR2 (germline): SGHTA, FQGNSA. The V and J ends lost 3 bases and 0 bases respectively, with 13 bases between them. The CDR3 nucleotides are TGTGCCAGCAGCTTTAGCGGCCCTAGAAGCACAGATACGCAGTATTTT. It codes for CASSFSGPRSTDTQYF.

This clone appeared once. CDR3 DNA: TGTGCCAGCAGCTTAGAACCCGGGACTAGCTACAATGAGCAGTTCTTC. It codes for CASSLEPGTSYNEQFF. J is TRBJ2-1 and V is TRBV7-2; 8 bases fit TRBD2. The CDR3 totals 16 residues. Germline assignment: CDR1 SGHTA and CDR2 FQGNSA. With 1 base clipped from V and 3 bases from J, the junction kept 5 bases outside the gene matches.

The chain has TRBV3-1 (or the pseudogene TRBV3-2) and TRBJ2-3, with 9 bases lining up with TRBD2. CDR3 length: 18 amino acids. J lost 3 bases, V lost 0 bases, and 10 bases had no gene match. From germline, CDR1 is LGHDT and CDR2 YNNKEL (reference sequence). The CDR3 DNA is TGTGCCAGCAGCCAAGAGGGGCGGCGGGAGGGCCGGACAGATACGCAGTATTTT. This gives the protein CASSQEGRREGRTDTQYF.

The J gene is TRBJ2-2, the V gene TRBV7-6; maybe TRBD1 (5 bases). The CDR3 has 15 amino acids. The V gene lost 1 base and the J gene lost 4 bases, with 10 bases spanning the gap. In germline, CDR1 is SGHVS, CDR2 FNYEAQ. The CDR3 region is CASSLVRTTTGELFF. DNA of the CDR3: TGTGCCAGCAGCTTAGTTAGGACAACCACCGGGGAGCTGTTTTTT.

The chain joins TRBV27 to TRBJ1-2, with 8 bases identical to TRBD1. Germline CDR1 is MNHEY and CDR2 is SMNVEV (reference sequence). The CDR3 consists of 15 residues. V trimming: 8 bases; J trimming: 7 bases; junction bases outside the gene matches: 15. The CDR3 nucleotides are TGTGCCAGCTGTAGGTTGGCAGGGGGCCTAAGTGGCTACACCTTC. Encoded protein: CASCRLAGGLSGYTF.

This clone was counted once. The CDR3: CASSWIMGGTQYF. The CDR3 bases are TGTGCCAGCAGTTGGATCATGGGAGGTACGCAGTATTTT. The genes are TRBV28 and TRBJ2-3; D possibly corresponds to TRBD2 (6 bases). Trimming removed 4 bases from V and 8 bases from J, with 13 bases in between. Germline CDR1 and CDR2: MDHEN and SYDVKM. The CDR3 has 13 residues.

The J gene is TRBJ1-5, the V gene TRBV30; no definite D call. CDR1 is GTSNPN, CDR2 SVGIG, per germline (reference sequence). CDR3 length equals 14 residues. Trimming cost V 4 bases and J 1 base, with 11 bases left between them. CDR3 nucleotides: TGTGCCTGGACCCTAGGCGGGAGCAATCAGCCCCAGCATTTT. Protein sequence: CAWTLGGSNQPQHF.

The V and J genes are TRBV4-3 and TRBJ2-3, with D perhaps matching TRBD1 (7 bases). CDR3 length equals 18 residues. The ends were cut back, 3 bases at V and 2 bases at J, with 21 bases in the middle. The germline V gene has CDR1 LGHNA and CDR2 YSLEER. The CDR3 DNA reads as TGCGCCAGCAGCCAGGAGCTGAGGGGGCAGCGGGCCACAGATACGCAGTATTTT. Encoded protein: CASSQELRGQRATDTQYF.

The chain carries TRBV6-6 and TRBJ2-1, with 12 bases matching TRBD2. The germline CDR1 and CDR2 sequences are MNHNY and SVGAGI (reference sequence). J was trimmed by 4 bases and V by 7 bases; bases with no gene match: 2. This CDR3 region has 14 residues. DNA of the CDR3: TGTGCCAGCATGACTAGCGGGAGTTACAATGAGCAGTTCTTC. Its translation is CASMTSGSYNEQFF.

V usage is TRBV10-3 and J usage is TRBJ1-2, with 8 bases identical to TRBD1. The CDR3 totals 14 residues. Losses at the gene ends were 4 bases for V and 8 bases for J; bases not matched to a gene: 9. The germline V gene has CDR1 ENHRY and CDR2 SYGVKD. CDR3 amino acids: CAISVPGGFGGYTF. CDR3 DNA sequence: TGTGCCATCAGTGTACCAGGGGGCTTTGGGGGCTACACCTTC.

This chain uses TRBV7-2 with TRBJ2-5; 13 bases fit TRBD2. Trimming took 5 bases from V and 5 from J; bases not matched to a gene: 11. CDR3 length: 17 residues. CDR1 and CDR2 (germline): SGHTA, FQGNSA. The CDR3 sequence is CASSIGTSGILGETQYF. CDR3 nucleotide sequence: TGTGCCAGCAGCATCGGGACTAGCGGGATCCTGGGGGAGACCCAGTACTTC.

In this sample, this clone turned up a few times. The gene calls are TRBV6-6 and TRBJ2-7; D might be TRBD1 (6 bases). V was pared by 0 bases and J by 7 bases, with 7 bases between. Germline CDR1 MNHNY, CDR2 SVGAGI (reference sequence). This CDR3 is built from 12 residues. CDR3 protein: CASSYSDREQYF. CDR3 sequence (DNA): TGTGCCAGCAGTTACTCAGACAGGGAGCAGTACTTC.

CDR3 sequence reads: CATRGINNSPLHF. The CDR3 DNA is TGTGCCACCCGCGGGATAAATAATTCACCCCTCCACTTT. This chain links TRBV6-5 with TRBJ1-6; D gene ambiguous. Germline assignment: CDR1 MNHEY and CDR2 SVGAGI. The CDR3 has 13 residues. Trimming shortened V by 10 bases and J by 5 bases, and 12 bases separated the two germline ends.

The chain uses TRBV13 and TRBJ1-2, with D unresolved. Trimming removed 0 bases at V and 6 bases at J, with 11 bases between. Germline V gene data show CDR1 as PRHDT and CDR2 as FYEKMQ (reference sequence). The CDR3 totals 14 residues. The CDR3 DNA sequence: TGTGCCAGCAGCTTAGGAGGCGGCCCCAATGGCTACACCTTC. It encodes CASSLGGGPNGYTF.

J is TRBJ2-1 and V is TRBV9; 8 positions match TRBD2. The germline V gene encodes CDR1 SGDLS and CDR2 YYNGEE. CDR3 size: 17 residues. J gave up 7 bases and V 0 bases, and 12 bases lay outside the gene matches. CDR3 loop: CASSVGAGGVLVNEQFF. The DNA for the CDR3 is TGTGCCAGCAGCGTAGGTGCGGGAGGAGTACTGGTTAATGAGCAGTTCTTC.

The genes are TRBV7-3 and TRBJ2-1; D is possibly TRBD2 (5 bases). The V end lost 5 bases, the J end lost 6 bases, and 14 bases lay between the germline ends. The germline gives CDR1 SGHTA, CDR2 FQGTGA. The CDR3 length is 14 residues. The chain's CDR3 is CASSPGPAGNEQFF. The CDR3 nucleotides are TGTGCCAGCAGCCCCGGTCCCGCGGGCAATGAGCAGTTCTTC.

V and J are TRBV4-3 and TRBJ1-5, with 8 positions matching TRBD1. The germline CDR1 and CDR2 sequences are LGHNA and YSLEER. The CDR3 sequence is 17 residues long. V shed 0 bases, J shed 4 bases, and the junction held 8 bases outside the gene matches. This CDR3 reads CASSQDLQGGSNQPQHF. CDR3 nucleotides: TGCGCCAGCAGCCAAGATTTACAGGGGGGCAGTAATCAGCCCCAGCATTTT.

In its sample, this clone was seen a few times. This sequence joins TRBV2 and TRBJ1-6; possibly TRBD1 for D (6 bases). Germline V gene sequence: CDR1 SNHLY, CDR2 FYNNEI. V was trimmed by 6 bases and J by 9 bases, leaving 21 bases between them. The CDR3 totals 16 residues. In DNA form, the CDR3 reads TGTGCCAGCAGCCGGGGGGGCCTCGAAGGGGGTTCACCCCTCCACTTT. Protein: CASSRGGLEGGSPLHF.

This clone was recorded only once. The rearrangement links TRBV9 to TRBJ1-5; D uncertain. The CDR3 consists of 13 residues. Looked up from germline, CDR1 is SGDLS and CDR2 is YYNGEE. V was shortened by 0 bases and J by 7 bases, with 8 bases between the two germline ends. For the CDR3, the DNA is TGTGCCAGCAGCGTAGATGGTGAGCAGCCCCAGCATTTT. The encoded protein is CASSVDGEQPQHF.

The CDR3 loop is CASSRARVSYEQYF. DNA of the CDR3: TGTGCCAGCAGTCGGGCCAGGGTGAGCTACGAGCAGTACTTC. The chain employs TRBV2 and TRBJ2-7; a weak D match, TRBD1 (5 bases). Trimming shortened V by 5 bases and J by 3 bases, and 14 bases separated the two germline ends. This CDR3 has 14 residues. Germline V lookup: CDR1 SNHLY, CDR2 FYNNEI.